The entry below gives a single T cell receptor beta chain sequence along with its context. Its matching antigen is unknown. Up to 500,000 reads were sequenced per sample. Method: immunoSEQ multiplex PCR; TCRdb's copy keeps in-frame clones and lacks some. The data hold 30,000 to 35,000 clones, with 80% to 85% observed a single time. The CDR3 totals 12 residues. CDR1 SQVTM and CDR2 ANQGSEA come from the germline V gene. Between the trimmed V and J ends, which lost 3 bases and 5 bases, there was a span of 10 bases. This sample was included in a study of pediatric ulcerative colitis. Study at large: Seven patients showed pancolitis and two showed left-sided colitis.

During colonoscopy, one to two rectal pinch biopsies were collected. Study results and limitations: Ulcerative colitis patients shared more blood-rectal clones than controls. Blood samples from a couple of patients yielded substantially fewer templates and were excluded from blood-rectal overlap analysis.

This clonotype was sampled from a boy aged 5-17 years with mild ulcerative colitis. V is TRBV29-1 and J is TRBJ1-1; no definite D call. Input material: gut tissue. CDR3 DNA: TGCAGCGTTGACGGGGTTGCAACTGAAGCTTTCTTT. Protein: CSVDGVATEAFF.